The entry below describes one TCR beta chain. Profiling relied on immunoSEQ multiplex PCR, and the TCRdb table lists in-frame clones only, not all of them. This repertoire shows tens of thousands of clones, about nine tenths found once; its top ten account for approximately 1.5%. This sample is drawn from a study of T cell changes during pregnancy in multiple sclerosis. The TCR sequence derives from a female donor with multiple sclerosis, enrolled in a pregnancy study. This specimen was peripheral blood, taken in the third trimester of pregnancy.

The CDR3 here is CASSSGQGVGDTQYF. CDR3 bases: TGCGCCAGCAGCTCGGGACAGGGGGTGGGCGATACGCAGTATTTT. The chain uses TRBV5-1 and TRBJ2-3, with 11 bases that match TRBD1. The CDR3 spans 15 residues. Trimming took 3 bases from V and 6 from J; bases not matched to a gene: 6. Germline CDR1 SGHRS, CDR2 YFSETQ.